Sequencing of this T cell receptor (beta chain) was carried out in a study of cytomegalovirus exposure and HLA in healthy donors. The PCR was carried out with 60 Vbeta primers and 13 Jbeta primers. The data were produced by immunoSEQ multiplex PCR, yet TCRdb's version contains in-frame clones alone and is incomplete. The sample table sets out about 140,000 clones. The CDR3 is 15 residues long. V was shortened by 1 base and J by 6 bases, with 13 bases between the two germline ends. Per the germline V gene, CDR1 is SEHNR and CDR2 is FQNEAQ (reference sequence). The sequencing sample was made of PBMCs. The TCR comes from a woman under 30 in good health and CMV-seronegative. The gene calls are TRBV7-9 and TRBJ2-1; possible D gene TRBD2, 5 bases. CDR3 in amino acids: CASSLGLADLNEQFF. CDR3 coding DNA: TGTGCCAGCAGCTTAGGGCTAGCCGACCTCAATGAGCAGTTCTTC.